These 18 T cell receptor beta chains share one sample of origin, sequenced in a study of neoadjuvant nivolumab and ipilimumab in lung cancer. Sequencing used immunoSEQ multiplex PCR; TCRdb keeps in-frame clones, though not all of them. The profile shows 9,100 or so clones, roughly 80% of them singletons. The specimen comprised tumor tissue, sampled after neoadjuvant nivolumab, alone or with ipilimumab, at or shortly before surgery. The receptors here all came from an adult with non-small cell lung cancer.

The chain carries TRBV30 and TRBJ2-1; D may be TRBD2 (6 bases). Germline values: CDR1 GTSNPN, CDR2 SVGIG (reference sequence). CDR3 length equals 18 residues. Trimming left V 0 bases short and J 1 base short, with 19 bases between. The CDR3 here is CAWSVARGIRRSYNEQFF. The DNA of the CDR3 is TGTGCCTGGAGTGTGGCCCGGGGGATAAGAAGGTCCTACAATGAGCAGTTCTTC.

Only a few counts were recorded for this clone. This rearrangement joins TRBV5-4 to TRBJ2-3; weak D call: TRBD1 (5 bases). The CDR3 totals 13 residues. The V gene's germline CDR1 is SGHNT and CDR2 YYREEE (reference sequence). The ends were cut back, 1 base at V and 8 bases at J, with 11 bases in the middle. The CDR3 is CASSLTTQGTQYF. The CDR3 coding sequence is TGTGCCAGCAGCTTGACGACCCAGGGTACGCAGTATTTT.

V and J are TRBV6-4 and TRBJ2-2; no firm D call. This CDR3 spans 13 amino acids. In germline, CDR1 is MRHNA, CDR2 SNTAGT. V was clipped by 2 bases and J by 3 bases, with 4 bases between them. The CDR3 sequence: CASSDRDTGELFF. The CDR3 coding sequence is TGTGCCAGCAGTGACAGGGACACCGGGGAGCTGTTTTTT.

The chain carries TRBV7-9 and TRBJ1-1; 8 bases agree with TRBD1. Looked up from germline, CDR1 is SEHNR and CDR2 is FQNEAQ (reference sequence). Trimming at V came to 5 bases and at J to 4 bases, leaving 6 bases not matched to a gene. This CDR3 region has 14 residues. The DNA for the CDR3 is TGTGCCAGCAGCAGGCAGGGGGCGACCACTGAAGCTTTCTTT. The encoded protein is CASSRQGATTEAFF.

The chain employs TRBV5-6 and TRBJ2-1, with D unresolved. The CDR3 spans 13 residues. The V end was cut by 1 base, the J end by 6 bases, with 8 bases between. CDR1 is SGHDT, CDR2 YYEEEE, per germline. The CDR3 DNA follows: TGTGCCAGCAGCTTGTCGGCGCGCAATGAGCAGTTCTTC. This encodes CASSLSARNEQFF.

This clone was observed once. CDR3 nucleotide sequence: TGCGCCAGCAGCTACACCGGGACTAGCGGGATAGGGGAGCAGTTCTTC. As protein: CASSYTGTSGIGEQFF. J is TRBJ2-1 and V is TRBV5-1, with 13 bases fitting TRBD2. There are 16 residues in the CDR3. Germline V lookup: CDR1 SGHRS, CDR2 YFSETQ. With 3 bases clipped from V and 10 bases from J, the junction kept 10 bases outside the gene matches.

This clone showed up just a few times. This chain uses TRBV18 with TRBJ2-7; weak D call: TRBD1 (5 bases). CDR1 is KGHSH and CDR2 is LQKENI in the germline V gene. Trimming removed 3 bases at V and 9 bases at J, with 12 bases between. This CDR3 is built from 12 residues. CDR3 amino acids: CASSPPDQGQYF. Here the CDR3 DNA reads TGTGCCAGCTCACCGCCCGATCAGGGGCAGTACTTC.

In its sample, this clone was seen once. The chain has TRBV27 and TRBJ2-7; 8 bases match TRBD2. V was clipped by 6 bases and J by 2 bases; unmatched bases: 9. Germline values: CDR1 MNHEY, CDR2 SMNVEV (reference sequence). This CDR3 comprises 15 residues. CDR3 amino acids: CASRLSGGRTYEQYF. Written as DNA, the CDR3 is TGTGCCAGCAGGCTGTCGGGCGGGAGGACCTACGAGCAGTACTTC.

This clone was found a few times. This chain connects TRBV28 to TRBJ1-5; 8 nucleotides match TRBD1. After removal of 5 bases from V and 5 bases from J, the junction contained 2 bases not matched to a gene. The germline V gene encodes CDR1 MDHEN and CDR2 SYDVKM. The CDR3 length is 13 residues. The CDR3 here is CASSDRGHQPQHF. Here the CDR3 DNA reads TGTGCCAGCAGTGACAGGGGCCATCAGCCCCAGCATTTT.

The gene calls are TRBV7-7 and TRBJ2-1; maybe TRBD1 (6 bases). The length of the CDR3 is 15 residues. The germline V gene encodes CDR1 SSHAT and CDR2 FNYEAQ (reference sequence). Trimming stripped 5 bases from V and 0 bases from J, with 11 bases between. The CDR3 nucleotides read TGTGCCAGCAGCCTTACAGGGAACTCCTACAATGAGCAGTTCTTC. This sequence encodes CASSLTGNSYNEQFF.

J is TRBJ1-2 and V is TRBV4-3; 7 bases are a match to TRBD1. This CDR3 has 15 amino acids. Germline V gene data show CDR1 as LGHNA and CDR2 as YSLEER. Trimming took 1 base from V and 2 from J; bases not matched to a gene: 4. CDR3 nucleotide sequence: TGCGCCAGCAGCCAAGCTACGACAGGGAACTATGGCTACACCTTC. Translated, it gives CASSQATTGNYGYTF.

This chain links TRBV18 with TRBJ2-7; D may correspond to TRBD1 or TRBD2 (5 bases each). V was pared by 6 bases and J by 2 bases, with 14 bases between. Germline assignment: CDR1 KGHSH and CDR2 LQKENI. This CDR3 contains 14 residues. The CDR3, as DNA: TGTGCCAGCTCGTCCGGGACCGTTCCCTACGAGCAGTACTTC. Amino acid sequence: CASSSGTVPYEQYF.

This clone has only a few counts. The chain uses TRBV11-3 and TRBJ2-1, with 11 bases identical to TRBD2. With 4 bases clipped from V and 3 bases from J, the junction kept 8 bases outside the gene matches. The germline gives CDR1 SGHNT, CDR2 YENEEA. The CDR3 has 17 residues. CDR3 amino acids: CASSSKGLADYYNEQFF. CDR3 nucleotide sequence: TGTGCCAGCAGCTCGAAGGGACTAGCGGACTACTACAATGAGCAGTTCTTC.

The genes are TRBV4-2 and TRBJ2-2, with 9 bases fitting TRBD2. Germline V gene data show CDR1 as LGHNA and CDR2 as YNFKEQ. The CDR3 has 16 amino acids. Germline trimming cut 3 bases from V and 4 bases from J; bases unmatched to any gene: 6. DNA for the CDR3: TGTGCCAGCAGCCACGCGGGGGGGAGAGGCACCGGGGAGCTGTTTTTT. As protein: CASSHAGGRGTGELFF.

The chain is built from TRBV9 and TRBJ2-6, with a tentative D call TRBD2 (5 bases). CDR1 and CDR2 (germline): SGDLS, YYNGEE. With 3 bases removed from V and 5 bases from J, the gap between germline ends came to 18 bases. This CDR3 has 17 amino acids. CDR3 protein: CASSAGLSHGRANVLTF. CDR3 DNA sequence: TGTGCCAGCAGCGCCGGACTCTCCCACGGACGGGCCAACGTCCTGACTTTC.

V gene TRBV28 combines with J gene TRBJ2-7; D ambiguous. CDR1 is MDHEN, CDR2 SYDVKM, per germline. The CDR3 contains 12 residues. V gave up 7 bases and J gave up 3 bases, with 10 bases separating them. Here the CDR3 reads CASTTVDYEQYF. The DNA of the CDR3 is TGTGCCAGCACGACGGTGGACTACGAGCAGTACTTC.

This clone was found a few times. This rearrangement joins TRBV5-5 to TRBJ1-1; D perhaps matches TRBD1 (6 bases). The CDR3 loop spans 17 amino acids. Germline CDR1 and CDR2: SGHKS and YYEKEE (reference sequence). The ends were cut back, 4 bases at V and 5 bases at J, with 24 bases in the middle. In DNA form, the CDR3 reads TGTGCCAGCAGCGAAGGAATTATACAGGGCGGGGGGACTGAAGCTTTCTTT. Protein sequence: CASSEGIIQGGGTEAFF.

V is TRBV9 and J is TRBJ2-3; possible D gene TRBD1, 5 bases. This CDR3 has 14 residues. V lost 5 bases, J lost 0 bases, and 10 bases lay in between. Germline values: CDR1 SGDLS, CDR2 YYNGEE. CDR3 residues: CASRGESSTDTQYF. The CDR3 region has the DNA TGTGCCAGCAGAGGGGAATCTAGCACAGATACGCAGTATTTT.